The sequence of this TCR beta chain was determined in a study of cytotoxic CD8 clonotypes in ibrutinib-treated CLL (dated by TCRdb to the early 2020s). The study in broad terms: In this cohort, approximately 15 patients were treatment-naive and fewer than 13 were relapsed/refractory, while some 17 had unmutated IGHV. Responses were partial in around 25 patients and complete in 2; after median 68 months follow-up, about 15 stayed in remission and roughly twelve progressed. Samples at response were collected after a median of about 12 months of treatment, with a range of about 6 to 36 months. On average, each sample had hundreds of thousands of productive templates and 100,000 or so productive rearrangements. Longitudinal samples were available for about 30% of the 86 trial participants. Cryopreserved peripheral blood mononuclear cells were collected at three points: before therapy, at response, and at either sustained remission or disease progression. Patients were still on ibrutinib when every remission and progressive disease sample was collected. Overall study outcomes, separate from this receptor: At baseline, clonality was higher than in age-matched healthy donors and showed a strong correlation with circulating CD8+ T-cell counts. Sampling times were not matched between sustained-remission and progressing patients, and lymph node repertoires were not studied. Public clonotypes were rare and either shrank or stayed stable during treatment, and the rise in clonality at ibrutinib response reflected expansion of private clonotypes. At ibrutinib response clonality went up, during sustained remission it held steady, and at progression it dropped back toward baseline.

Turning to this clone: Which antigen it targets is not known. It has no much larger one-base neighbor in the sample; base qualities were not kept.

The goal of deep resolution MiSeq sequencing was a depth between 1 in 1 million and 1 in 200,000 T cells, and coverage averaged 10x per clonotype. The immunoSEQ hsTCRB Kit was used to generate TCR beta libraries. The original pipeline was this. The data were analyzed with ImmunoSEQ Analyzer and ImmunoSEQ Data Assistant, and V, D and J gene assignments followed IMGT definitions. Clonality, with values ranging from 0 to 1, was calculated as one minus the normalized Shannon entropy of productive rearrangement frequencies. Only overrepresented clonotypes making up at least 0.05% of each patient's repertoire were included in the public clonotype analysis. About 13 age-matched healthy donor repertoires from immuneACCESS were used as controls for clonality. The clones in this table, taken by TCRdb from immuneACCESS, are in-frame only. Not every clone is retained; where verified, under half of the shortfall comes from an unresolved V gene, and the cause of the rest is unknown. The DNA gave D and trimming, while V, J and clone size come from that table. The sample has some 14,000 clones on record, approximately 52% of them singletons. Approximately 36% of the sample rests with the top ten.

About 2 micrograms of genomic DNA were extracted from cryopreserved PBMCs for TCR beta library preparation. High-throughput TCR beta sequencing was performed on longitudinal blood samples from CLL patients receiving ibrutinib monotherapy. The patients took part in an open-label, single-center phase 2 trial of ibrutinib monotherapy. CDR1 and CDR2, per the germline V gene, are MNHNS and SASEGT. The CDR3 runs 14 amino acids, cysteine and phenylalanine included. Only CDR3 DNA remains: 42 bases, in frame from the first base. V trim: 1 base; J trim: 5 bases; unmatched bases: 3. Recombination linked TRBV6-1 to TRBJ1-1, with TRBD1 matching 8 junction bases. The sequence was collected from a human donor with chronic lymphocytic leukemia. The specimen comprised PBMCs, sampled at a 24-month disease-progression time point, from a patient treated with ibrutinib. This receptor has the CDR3 CASSEDRGWTEAFF. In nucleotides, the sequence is TGTGCCAGCAGTGAAGACAGGGGGTGGACTGAAGCTTTCTTT.